This TCR beta chain was profiled in a study of control samples from healthy donors and cancer patients. This clone showed up just once. Generated by immunoSEQ multiplex PCR, the TCRdb table keeps only in-frame clones and is missing some. The sample contains some 130,000 clones, approximately 92% of which appear only once. The V gene lost 3 bases and the J gene lost 3 bases, with 9 bases spanning the gap. The CDR3 has 13 amino acids. The sequenced sample was blood. The V gene is TRBV12-3 or TRBV12-4, the J gene TRBJ2-7; D is possibly TRBD2 (6 bases). This clonotype was sampled from a man in his forties in good health. The DNA for the CDR3 is TGTGCCAGCAGTTTGGGCGGGATCTACGAGCAGTACTTC. It yields the protein CASSLGGIYEQYF.